The present T cell receptor (beta chain) was sequenced within a study of CD8 T cells in ankylosing spondylitis. TCRdb re-analysed the 5' RACE reads in MiXCR, keeping a single row per CDR3 protein. The table lists more than 30,000 distinct CDR3 sequences, approximately 9.9% of them singletons. V lost 5 bases, J lost 4 bases, and 10 bases lay in between. Germline CDR1 and CDR2: MNHEY and SMNVEV (reference sequence). The CDR3 is 13 amino acids. The TCR originated in a male donor with ankylosing spondylitis. The rearrangement joins TRBV27 to TRBJ2-3; no definite D call. Sequencing input: synovial fluid, either unsorted or a sorted T cell fraction (not recorded which). The CDR3 here is CASSPTRADTQYF. CDR3 nucleotide sequence: TGTGCCAGCAGTCCAACCCGAGCAGATACGCAGTATTTT.